This TCR beta chain appears in the sequencing data of a study of control samples from healthy donors and cancer patients. This clone was detected only a few times. CDR3 length equals 9 residues. Trimming shortened V by 6 bases and J by 5 bases, and 1 base separated the two germline ends. Germline-derived CDR1 and CDR2 are MNHEY and SMNVEV (reference sequence). Measured with immunoSEQ multiplex PCR; TCRdb has only the in-frame clones, and not every one. The sample has about 160,000 clones; around 90% are singletons. This receptor was identified in a man aged 30-40 years in good health. V and J are TRBV27 and TRBJ2-5; the D is unclear. Material for sequencing was blood. CDR3 residues: CASRETQYF. The CDR3 DNA is TGTGCCAGCAGGGAGACCCAGTACTTC.